The next 3 T cell receptor beta chains were all read from a single sample in a study of post-analysis software for immune sequencing data. The antigens these receptors bind are not known. cDNA libraries for TCR beta contained unique molecular identifiers. TCRdb passed the PCR reads through MiXCR, listing each CDR3 protein once. The data hold some 500,000 distinct CDR3 sequences, with roughly 45% observed a single time. Overall study results and limits: TRBV5-6, TRBV5-1 and TRBV20-1 belonged to a set of roughly 5 TRBV segments that were more frequent in patients than controls.

The sample consisted of blood. Receptors were obtained from a girl aged 5-17 years with multiple sclerosis.

The chain links TRBV20-1 to TRBJ2-4; 7 bases align to TRBD1. Germline CDR1 reads DFQATT; CDR2 reads SNEGSKA (reference sequence). The CDR3 sequence is 15 residues long. V lost 7 bases and J lost 0; bases outside the gene matches: 9. The CDR3 is CSVGKGQIAKNIQYF. The CDR3 DNA is TGCAGTGTGGGGAAGGGACAGATAGCCAAAAACATTCAGTACTTC.

This clonotype was found once. A much bigger clone sits one base away, suggesting this may be a read error. The chain recombines TRBV29-1 with TRBJ1-2; D remains ambiguous. Germline CDR1 reads SQVTM; CDR2 reads ANQGSEA. The CDR3 loop spans 13 amino acids. The chain's CDR3 is CGVAPGGNYGYTF. The DNA of the CDR3 is TGCGGCGTTGCCCCAGGAGGGAACTATGGCTACACCTTC.

The chain has TRBV5-6 and TRBJ2-7; no reliable D call. This CDR3 comprises 15 residues. Germline V gives CDR1 SGHDT, CDR2 YYEEEE. V lost 6 bases and J lost 0, with 16 bases in between. The DNA of the CDR3 is TGTGCCAGCATCGTATGGGCAGCACCCTCCTACGAGCAGTACTTC. It encodes CASIVWAAPSYEQYF.